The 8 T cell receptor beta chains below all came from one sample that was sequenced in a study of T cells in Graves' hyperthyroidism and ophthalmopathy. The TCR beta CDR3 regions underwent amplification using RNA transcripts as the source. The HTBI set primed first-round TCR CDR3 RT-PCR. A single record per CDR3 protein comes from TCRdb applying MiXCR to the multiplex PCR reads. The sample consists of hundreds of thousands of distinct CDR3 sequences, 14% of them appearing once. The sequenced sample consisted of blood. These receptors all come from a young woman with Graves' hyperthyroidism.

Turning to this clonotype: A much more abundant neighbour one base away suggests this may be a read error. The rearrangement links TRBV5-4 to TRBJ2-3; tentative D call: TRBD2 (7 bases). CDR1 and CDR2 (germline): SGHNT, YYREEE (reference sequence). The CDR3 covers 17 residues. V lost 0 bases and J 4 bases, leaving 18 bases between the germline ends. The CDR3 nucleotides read TGTGCCAGCAGCTTGGATGTTTCAAAGGGGGGGGCAGATACGCAGTATTTT. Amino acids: CASSLDVSKGGADTQYF.

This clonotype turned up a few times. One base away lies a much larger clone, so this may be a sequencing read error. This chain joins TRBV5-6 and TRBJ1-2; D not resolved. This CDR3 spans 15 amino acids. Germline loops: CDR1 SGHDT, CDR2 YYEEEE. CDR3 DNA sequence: TGTGCCGGCAGCTTCACCCCAGTGCCCCCTTATGGCTACACCTTC. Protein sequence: CAGSFTPVPPYGYTF.

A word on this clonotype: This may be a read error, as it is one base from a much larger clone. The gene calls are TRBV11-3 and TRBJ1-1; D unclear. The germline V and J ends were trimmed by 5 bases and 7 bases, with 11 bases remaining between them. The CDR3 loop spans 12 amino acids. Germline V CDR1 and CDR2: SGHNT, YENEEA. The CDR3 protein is CASSPLTLEAFF. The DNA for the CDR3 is TGTGCCAGCAGCCCCCTTACCCTTGAAGCTTTCTTT. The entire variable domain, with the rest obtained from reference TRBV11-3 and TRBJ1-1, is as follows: EAGVVQSPRYKIIEKKQPVAFWCNPISGHNTLYWYLQNLGQGPELLIRYENEEAVDDSQLPKDRFSAERLKGVDSTLKIQPAELGDSAVYLCASSPLTLEAFFGQGTRLTVV.

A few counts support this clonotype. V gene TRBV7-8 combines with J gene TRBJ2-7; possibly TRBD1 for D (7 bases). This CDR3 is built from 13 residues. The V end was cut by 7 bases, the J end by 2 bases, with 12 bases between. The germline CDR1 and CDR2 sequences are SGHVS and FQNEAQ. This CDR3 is CASKEGATYEQYF. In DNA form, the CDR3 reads TGTGCCAGCAAGGAGGGGGCGACCTACGAGCAGTACTTC.

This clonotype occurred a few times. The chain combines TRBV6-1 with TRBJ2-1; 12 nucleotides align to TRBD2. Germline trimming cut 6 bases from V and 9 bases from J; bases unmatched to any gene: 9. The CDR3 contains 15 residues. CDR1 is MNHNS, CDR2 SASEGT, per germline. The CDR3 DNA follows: TGTGCCAGCAGCGCGACTAGCGGGAGTATCAGTGAGCAGTTCTTC. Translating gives CASSATSGSISEQFF.

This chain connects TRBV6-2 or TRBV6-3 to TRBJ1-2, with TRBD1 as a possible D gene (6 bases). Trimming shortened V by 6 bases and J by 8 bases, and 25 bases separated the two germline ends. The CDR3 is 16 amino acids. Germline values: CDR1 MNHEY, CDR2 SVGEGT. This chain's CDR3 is CASRVLNPAQGRGYTF. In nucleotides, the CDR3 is TGTGCCAGCAGAGTACTGAATCCGGCACAGGGTAGGGGCTACACCTTC.

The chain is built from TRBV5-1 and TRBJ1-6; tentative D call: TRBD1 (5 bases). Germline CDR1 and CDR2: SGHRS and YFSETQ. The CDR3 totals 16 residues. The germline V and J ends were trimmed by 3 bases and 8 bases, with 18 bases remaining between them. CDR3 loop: CASSYHLGAMDSPLHF. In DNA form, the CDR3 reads TGCGCCAGCAGCTATCACCTAGGGGCGATGGATTCACCCCTCCACTTT.

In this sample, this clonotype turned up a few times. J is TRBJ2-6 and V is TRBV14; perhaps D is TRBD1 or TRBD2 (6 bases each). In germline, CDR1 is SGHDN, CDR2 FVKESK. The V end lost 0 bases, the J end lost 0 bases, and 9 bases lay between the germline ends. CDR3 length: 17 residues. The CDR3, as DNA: TGTGCCAGCAGCCAAGACAGGGGAGGCTCTGGGGCCAACGTCCTGACTTTC. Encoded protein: CASSQDRGGSGANVLTF.